This T cell receptor (beta chain) originates from a study of circulating CD8 cells and anti-PD-1 response in melanoma. Sorting of live CD3+CD8+TCRalphabeta+ cells by PD-1 and/or TIGIT gave four subsets. Each library started from approximately 15 ng of total RNA using the QIAseq Immune Repertoire TCR panel. MiXCR, applied by TCRdb to the reads, yields one record per CDR3 protein. The sample lists 800 to 1,000 distinct CDR3 sequences; about 4% were seen once. In its sample, this clonotype ranks as medium-sized. The V and J ends lost 9 bases and 12 bases respectively, with 10 bases between them. Germline assignment: CDR1 SGHKS and CDR2 YYEKEE (reference sequence). The CDR3 consists of 9 residues.

This receptor was obtained from a human donor with melanoma. The sample in question was CD8+ T cells from PBMCs, obtained at baseline or after one month of anti-PD-1 therapy (not recorded which). The chain has TRBV5-5 and TRBJ1-3, with D unresolved. The CDR3 loop reads CATRWVIYF. The CDR3 DNA reads TGTGCCACCCGATGGGTCATATATTTT.